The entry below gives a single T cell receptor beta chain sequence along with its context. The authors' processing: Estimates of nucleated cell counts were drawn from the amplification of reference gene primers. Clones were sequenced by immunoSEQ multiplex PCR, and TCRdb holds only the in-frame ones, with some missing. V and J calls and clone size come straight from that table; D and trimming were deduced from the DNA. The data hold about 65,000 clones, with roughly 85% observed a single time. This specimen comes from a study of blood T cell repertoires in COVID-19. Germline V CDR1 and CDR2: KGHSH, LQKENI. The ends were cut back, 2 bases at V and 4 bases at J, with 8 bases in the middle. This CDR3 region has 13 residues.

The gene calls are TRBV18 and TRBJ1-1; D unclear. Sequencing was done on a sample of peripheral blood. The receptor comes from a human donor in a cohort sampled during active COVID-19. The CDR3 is CASSPTRGTEAFF. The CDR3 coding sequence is TGTGCCAGCTCACCAACGCGGGGCACTGAAGCTTTCTTT.